Listed here are 8 T cell receptor beta chains from one sample, sequenced in a study of regulatory T cells in long-lasting Graves disease. CDR3 regions were amplified by Arm-PCR using iRepertoire HTBI primers to build TCR beta libraries. TCRdb called the multiplex PCR reads again in MiXCR, with one record for every CDR3 protein. The sample has some 500,000 distinct CDR3 sequences, around 16% seen once. As to time point: newly diagnosed GD, antithyroid drugs for less than 3 months. The TCR library used RNA extracted from PBMCs. The same data also went into a second study, on T cells in Graves' hyperthyroidism and ophthalmopathy.

Sequenced here: peripheral blood mononuclear cells (PBMCs), sampled at new diagnosis, from a patient treated with antithyroid drugs. Receptor source: a woman in her forties or fifties with Graves disease.

Details on this clonotype: At one boundary the junction diverges from the germline segment, which might be a read error. This sequence joins TRBV12-3 or TRBV12-4 and TRBJ1-5; 7 positions agree with TRBD1. The CDR3 length is 16 residues. The CDR3 coding sequence is TGTGCCAGCAGTTCCCGAGGGGGCGGGAGCAGTCAGCCCCAGCATTTT. Translation gives CASSSRGGGSSQPQHF.

This chain uses TRBV7-9 with TRBJ2-1; possibly TRBD2 for D (7 bases). CDR1 and CDR2 (germline): SEHNR, FQNEAQ (reference sequence). V was shortened by 5 bases and J by 8 bases, with 22 bases between the two germline ends. The CDR3 contains 16 residues. The DNA of the CDR3 is TGTGCCAGCAGCCCCTCTTGGGGGGGGGCGATCGATGAGCAGTTCTTC. Translated, it gives CASSPSWGGAIDEQFF.

At least ten counts were recorded for this clonotype. The rearrangement links TRBV12-5 to TRBJ2-3; no clear D. Trimming left V 0 bases short and J 3 bases short, with 10 bases between. The CDR3 covers 15 residues. Per the germline V gene, CDR1 is LGHNT and CDR2 is FRNRAP. CDR3 sequence: CASGLVVRQTDTQYF. CDR3 in DNA: TGTGCTAGTGGTTTGGTTGTCAGACAAACAGATACGCAGTATTTT.

The rearrangement links TRBV5-1 to TRBJ2-6, with D tentatively TRBD1 or TRBD2 (6 bases each). Germline V gene lookup returns CDR1 SGHRS and CDR2 YFSETQ. The CDR3 runs 17 residues. Trimming removed 7 bases from V and 3 bases from J, with 20 bases in between. The CDR3 reads CASLPVGGAGGANVLTF. Here the CDR3 DNA reads TGCGCCAGCCTTCCTGTGGGGGGCGCGGGTGGGGCCAACGTCCTGACTTTC.

With respect to this clonotype: The germline gene is not matched at one end of the junction; a read error may be the cause. V usage is TRBV6-1 and J usage is TRBJ2-1; D might be TRBD1 (5 bases). The germline V gene has CDR1 MNHNS and CDR2 SASEGT. The CDR3 has 14 residues. The CDR3 DNA reads TGTGCCAGCAGCCTGGACACCCAGCAAAGAAGCTGCCTCTTC. It translates to CASSLDTQQRSCLF.

This clonotype has ten or more counts. DNA of the CDR3: TGTGCCAGCACACAGCTAGCTTCGGGCACAGATACGCAGTATTTT. Translating gives CASTQLASGTDTQYF. The genes are TRBV2 and TRBJ2-3, with D possibly TRBD2 on 5 matching bases. The CDR3 loop spans 15 amino acids. V lost 7 bases and J 1 base, leaving 15 bases between the germline ends. The germline V gene encodes CDR1 SNHLY and CDR2 FYNNEI.

This clonotype was detected many times. The V gene is TRBV20-1, the J gene TRBJ2-7; the match to TRBD1 covers 9 bases. V lost 2 bases and J lost 4; bases outside the gene matches: 6. Germline V lookup: CDR1 DFQATT, CDR2 SNEGSKA (reference sequence). This CDR3 is built from 14 residues. DNA of the CDR3: TGCAGTGCTAGACGACAGGGGGTTATGTACGAGCAGTACTTC. Translated, it gives CSARRQGVMYEQYF.

This clonotype was observed many times. The chain recombines TRBV12-3 or TRBV12-4 with TRBJ2-2; a possible D gene is TRBD2 (7 bases). Deletions cut 3 bases from V and 5 bases from J, with 16 bases between. This CDR3 is built from 16 residues. The CDR3 nucleotides read TGTGCCAGCAGTTTGGGGTCGGGGGGCGGAACCGGGGAGCTGTTTTTT. Its translation: CASSLGSGGGTGELFF.